This T cell receptor beta chain stems from a study of human T cells and chemical hapten exposure. Study context: Readings were taken at 6 days from patch tests that had applied 0.01% DPC to the upper back. Study results and limitations: Expanded TCRs grouped into significantly more large CDR3 similarity clusters than controls produced. Once DPC sensitization occurred, TCRs above 1 in 1000 frequency showed no change.

Many counts were recorded for this clonotype. Its antigen is unknown. One entry per CDR3 protein, called by TCRdb with MiXCR from the RACE reads. The repertoire holds some 60,000 distinct CDR3 sequences, with about 10% as singletons. Time point defined: pre-sensitization, week 0. Treatment here: therapeutic diphenylcyclopropenone sensitization with weekly scalp DPC. Researchers extracted total RNA from unfractionated whole blood. The TCR comes from a woman aged 40 to 50 with alopecia areata. Some clones in this sample may be carry-over from other donors' samples. The specimen comprised whole blood, sampled in connection with sensitization to the hapten diphenylcyclopropenone (DPC).

The CDR3 DNA reads as TGTGCCAGCAGTGGCCAGGGAAGGCAAGAGACCCAGTACTTC. This gives the protein CASSGQGRQETQYF. This chain links TRBV28 with TRBJ2-5; D might be TRBD1 (5 bases). Between the trimmed V and J ends, which lost 5 bases and 2 bases, there was a span of 12 bases. Per germline, CDR1 MDHEN and CDR2 SYDVKM. The CDR3 is 14 amino acids.